This TCR beta chain originates from a study of blood T cell repertoires in COVID-19. Original processing notes: Estimation of nucleated cell counts was performed using reference gene primer amplification. Sequencing used immunoSEQ multiplex PCR; TCRdb keeps in-frame clones, though not all of them. V and J calls and clone size are as listed in that table; D and trimming were resolved from the DNA. The top ten clones hold nearly 0.55% of a sample with about 180,000 clones, roughly 90% of them seen once. The J segment lost 4 bases and the V segment lost 7 bases, leaving 9 bases of the junction unmatched. Germline CDR1 is MNHNY and CDR2 is SVGAGI (reference sequence). The CDR3 is 15 amino acids.

Sequencing used peripheral blood. This receptor was identified in a man in his forties or fifties with acute or convalescent COVID-19. This chain joins TRBV6-6 and TRBJ2-2; 7 bases fit TRBD1. CDR3 residues: CASTSRGRFTGELFF. The CDR3 nucleotides read TGTGCCAGCACCTCAAGGGGGCGTTTCACCGGGGAGCTGTTTTTT.